This T cell receptor (beta chain) is from a study of T cell changes during pregnancy in multiple sclerosis (dated by TCRdb to about 2019). Context from the whole study: Changes in the T cell repertoire over the course of pregnancy were examined in this study in women with multiple sclerosis.

The CDR3 contains 15 residues, cysteine and phenylalanine counted. Here the CDR3 DNA is all that survives: 45 bases in frame from base 1. V is pruned by 2 bases and J by 10 bases, leaving 9 bases of the junction without a gene match. Reading the germline V gene (reference sequence) gives CDR1 SGHNT and CDR2 YYREEE. Of note for this clone: Its binding antigen is unknown. The input lacks base qualities; no much larger clone sits a single base away.

The library was produced with the immunoSEQ multiplex PCR assay. Here the immuneACCESS table is served through TCRdb, limited to in-frame sequences with V and J called. Missing clones are a known gap in these copies; in checked studies unresolved V genes cover under half, and the rest lacks a known reason. Across this sample there are some 44,000 clones, with roughly 92% seen only once. Jointly, the top ten make up 0.52% of the sample. Specimen: CD4+ T cells from peripheral blood mononuclear cells, collected in the third trimester of pregnancy. This TCR was sampled from a female donor with multiple sclerosis, enrolled in a pregnancy study. The chain links TRBV5-4 with TRBJ2-1; the central 10 bases match TRBD2. For the CDR3, the sequence is CASSLAGGSSQEQFF. The nucleotide sequence is TGTGCCAGCAGCTTAGCGGGAGGGTCGTCGCAGGAGCAGTTCTTC.